Presented here are 22 T cell receptor beta chains from one specimen sequenced in a study of OX40 agonist ivuxolimab in advanced cancers. Produced via immunoSEQ multiplex PCR; TCRdb's table is partial and in-frame only. The sample lists some 41,000 clones; roughly 89% were seen once. Specimen: CD4+ or CD8+ T cells sorted from blood, collected in a trial of the OX40 agonist ivuxolimab. These receptors were taken from an adult with an advanced solid tumor such as melanoma, head and neck, liver or kidney cancer.

The chain uses TRBV5-1 and TRBJ1-4; D unclear. The CDR3 contains 15 residues. Germline V gene data show CDR1 as SGHRS and CDR2 as YFSETQ. The V end lost 4 bases, the J end lost 8 bases, and 18 bases lay between the germline ends. CDR3 coding DNA: TGCGCCAGCAGCGGAAGGTGGGGAAATTCGGAAAAACTGTTTTTT. It is translated as CASSGRWGNSEKLFF.

As DNA, the CDR3 is TGTGCCAGCAGTGACGACGCGGGGGACCTCCAGGAGACCCAGTACTTC. Protein sequence: CASSDDAGDLQETQYF. The chain employs TRBV6-4 and TRBJ2-5; 7 nucleotides agree with TRBD2. Trimming at V came to 2 bases and at J to 5 bases, leaving 11 bases not matched to a gene. This CDR3 spans 16 amino acids. The germline gives CDR1 MRHNA, CDR2 SNTAGT.

V is TRBV7-7 and J is TRBJ2-3; tentatively, D is TRBD2 (7 bases). CDR1 is SSHAT and CDR2 is FNYEAQ in the germline V gene (reference sequence). The CDR3 has 12 residues. The V gene lost 11 bases and the J gene lost 4 bases, with 13 bases spanning the gap. CDR3 residues: CAAGGPADTQYF. Here the CDR3 DNA reads TGTGCCGCCGGGGGGCCTGCAGATACGCAGTATTTT.

This sequence joins TRBV5-4 and TRBJ2-4, with 9 bases aligning to TRBD1. The V gene end was trimmed by 5 bases and the J gene end by 0 bases; junction bases not matched to a gene: 9. CDR1 and CDR2 (germline): SGHNT, YYREEE (reference sequence). This CDR3 has 17 residues. The CDR3 loop reads CASSLPGQGLAKNIQYF. CDR3 in DNA: TGTGCCAGCAGTCTCCCGGGACAGGGACTAGCCAAAAACATTCAGTACTTC. Full variable domain (rest looked up from reference TRBV5-4 and TRBJ2-4): ETGVTQSPTHLIKTRGQQVTLRCSSQSGHNTVSWYQQALGQGPQFIFQYYREEENGRGNFPPRFSGLQFPNYSSELNVNALELDDSALYLCASSLPGQGLAKNIQYFGAGTRLSVL.

The V gene is TRBV2, the J gene TRBJ1-1; 8 bases fit TRBD1. The length of the CDR3 is 16 residues. J was trimmed by 0 bases and V by 1 base; bases with no gene match: 4. The V gene's germline CDR1 is SNHLY and CDR2 FYNNEI. Here the CDR3 DNA reads TGTGCCAGCAGTGAAGAGGGGACAGGTATGAACACTGAAGCTTTCTTT. It codes for CASSEEGTGMNTEAFF.

The chain couples TRBV4-3 to TRBJ1-1, with a possible D match to TRBD1 (5 bases). V was clipped by 4 bases and J by 4 bases, with 10 bases between them. Germline loops: CDR1 LGHNA, CDR2 YSLEER. The CDR3 consists of 13 residues. The CDR3: CASSRGMSTEAFF. CDR3 in DNA: TGCGCCAGCAGCCGGGGGATGAGCACTGAAGCTTTCTTT.

The rearrangement links TRBV19 to TRBJ1-1; D is possibly TRBD1 (5 bases). V lost 5 bases and J lost 1, with 14 bases in between. Germline CDR1 LNHDA, CDR2 SQIVND (reference sequence). The CDR3 spans 15 residues. CDR3 DNA: TGTGCCAGTAGTCCCGGGGCGGGCAGGAACACTGAAGCTTTCTTT. This gives the protein CASSPGAGRNTEAFF.

Comments on this clone: The same CDR3 also results from other DNA sequences found in this sample. This chain connects TRBV5-1 to TRBJ2-4; tentative D call: TRBD2 (7 bases). Per the germline V gene, CDR1 is SGHRS and CDR2 is YFSETQ. There are 15 residues in the CDR3. Trimming took 4 bases from V and 6 from J, leaving 17 bases between them. The CDR3 here is CASSGGRGSPNIQYF. DNA of the CDR3: TGCGCCAGCAGCGGGGGGCGGGGGAGCCCAAACATTCAGTACTTC.

The genes are TRBV7-7 and TRBJ2-5; TRBD1 is a possible D gene (6 bases). In germline, CDR1 is SSHAT, CDR2 FNYEAQ (reference sequence). The length of the CDR3 is 14 residues. Trimming stripped 6 bases from V and 5 bases from J, with 16 bases between. CDR3 nucleotide sequence: TGTGCCAGCAGTCCCATGGGGGCAGGGGAGACCCAGTACTTC. This gives the protein CASSPMGAGETQYF.

The J gene is TRBJ2-3, the V gene TRBV29-1, with a possible D match to TRBD2 (5 bases). The CDR3 has 13 residues. CDR1 and CDR2 (germline): SQVTM, ANQGSEA. Trimming removed 7 bases from V and 5 bases from J, with 16 bases in between. This chain's CDR3 is CSGGGSGVDTQYF. DNA for the CDR3: TGCAGCGGAGGAGGCAGTGGCGTAGATACGCAGTATTTT.

This sequence joins TRBV6-5 and TRBJ1-2; D unclear. CDR3 length: 11 residues. In germline, CDR1 is MNHEY, CDR2 SVGAGI. Trimming cost V 9 bases and J 3 bases, with 8 bases left between them. The CDR3 sequence is CASRGDYGYTF. For the CDR3, the DNA is TGTGCCAGTCGCGGGGACTATGGCTACACCTTC.

The rearrangement links TRBV11-2 to TRBJ2-3, with 11 bases lining up with TRBD1. Per germline, CDR1 SGHAT and CDR2 FQNNGV. The CDR3 extends over 17 amino acids. V trimming: 5 bases; J trimming: 7 bases; junction bases outside the gene matches: 14. The DNA for the CDR3 is TGTGCCAGCAGCCAATTAGATCGGACAGGGGGCTTATATACGCAGTATTTT. Residues: CASSQLDRTGGLYTQYF.

This clone has a handful of counts. V usage is TRBV11-3 and J usage is TRBJ1-1; TRBD1 is a possible D gene (6 bases). The CDR3 consists of 13 residues. The germline V and J ends were trimmed by 4 bases and 3 bases, with 9 bases remaining between them. The germline V gene has CDR1 SGHNT and CDR2 YENEEA. The CDR3 DNA is TGTGCCAGCAGCTCTACAGGGCACACTGAAGCTTTCTTT. Its translation: CASSSTGHTEAFF.

The rearrangement uses TRBV6-1 and TRBJ1-2; D is undetermined. V gave up 10 bases and J gave up 2 bases, with 20 bases separating them. The CDR3 totals 15 residues. The V gene's germline CDR1 is MNHNS and CDR2 SASEGT. The CDR3 here is CATIRYGTANYGYTF. CDR3 nucleotide sequence: TGTGCCACCATCCGGTATGGCACAGCAAACTATGGCTACACCTTC.

The J gene is TRBJ1-2, the V gene TRBV20-1, with D perhaps matching TRBD1 (5 bases). The CDR3 is made up of 11 amino acids. The germline V gene has CDR1 DFQATT and CDR2 SNEGSKA (reference sequence). The V end was cut by 2 bases, the J end by 8 bases, with 9 bases between. The DNA for the CDR3 is TGCAGTGCTAGACATACAGGCGGCTACACCTTC. This sequence encodes CSARHTGGYTF.

The rearrangement joins TRBV18 to TRBJ2-5; D is uncertain. The CDR3 is 15 amino acids. Germline lookup yields CDR1 KGHSH and CDR2 LQKENI. V was trimmed by 1 base and J by 1 base, leaving 10 bases between them. This CDR3 reads CASSPRTPTQETQYF. The CDR3 region has the DNA TGTGCCAGCTCACCACGGACCCCAACCCAAGAGACCCAGTACTTC.

J is TRBJ2-2 and V is TRBV9, with D possibly matching TRBD2 (6 bases). This CDR3 contains 16 residues. Germline V gene data show CDR1 as SGDLS and CDR2 as YYNGEE. Deletions cut 4 bases from V and 0 bases from J, with 13 bases between. The CDR3: CASSFQAGSNTGELFF. The CDR3 coding sequence is TGTGCCAGCAGCTTCCAAGCGGGTTCGAACACCGGGGAGCTGTTTTTT.

The rearrangement joins TRBV2 to TRBJ2-5; either TRBD1 or TRBD2 may fit D (5 bases each). The CDR3 length is 14 residues. V gave up 6 bases and J gave up 4 bases, with 15 bases separating them. CDR1 and CDR2 (germline): SNHLY, FYNNEI. The DNA for the CDR3 is TGTGCCAGCAGCCCCTCCCCGGGGCTAGAGACCCAGTACTTC. Protein product: CASSPSPGLETQYF.

The chain has TRBV18 and TRBJ1-2; 8 bases align to TRBD1. CDR3 size: 15 residues. Trimming took 3 bases from V and 5 from J; bases not matched to a gene: 8. Germline-derived CDR1 and CDR2 are KGHSH and LQKENI. The chain's CDR3 is CASSPGSNRGYGYTF. The CDR3 nucleotides are TGTGCCAGCTCACCGGGATCTAACAGGGGGTATGGCTACACCTTC.

The rearrangement links TRBV4-3 to TRBJ1-5, with D possibly TRBD1 on 5 matching bases. Germline assignment: CDR1 LGHNA and CDR2 YSLEER. The length of the CDR3 is 15 residues. Trimming took 4 bases from V and 8 from J, leaving 18 bases between them. The CDR3 region is CASSRTRDGFEPQHF. CDR3 bases: TGCGCCAGCAGCCGGACTAGGGACGGTTTTGAGCCCCAGCATTTT.

This clone appeared once. This chain joins TRBV6-6 and TRBJ1-4; D unclear. Germline assignment: CDR1 MNHNY and CDR2 SVGAGI (reference sequence). The CDR3 contains 12 residues. V dropped 7 bases and J dropped 8 bases, with 11 bases sitting between them. DNA of the CDR3: TGTGCCAGCACAAGGATAGGGGAAAAACTGTTTTTT. Translated, it gives CASTRIGEKLFF.

The chain combines TRBV7-2 with TRBJ2-7, with TRBD1 matching over 8 bases. The CDR3 spans 14 residues. Trimming removed 5 bases from V and 2 bases from J; junction bases left unmatched: 5. Germline CDR1 is SGHTA and CDR2 is FQGNSA. The CDR3 loop reads CASSPRQGPYEQYF. The CDR3 DNA reads TGTGCCAGCAGCCCAAGACAGGGGCCCTACGAGCAGTACTTC.